This TCR beta chain appears in the sequencing data of a study of monozygotic twins with inflammatory bowel disease. Whole-study results and caveats: Patient repertoire variability may have increased through differing immunosuppressive treatments.

TCRdb reanalyzed the 5' RACE reads and collapses them to one entry per CDR3 protein, without DNA. The specimen's table records approximately 330,000 distinct CDR3 sequences. Details on this clonotype: Its antigen is as yet unknown.

Germline V gene lookup returns CDR1 DFQATT and CDR2 SNEGSKA (reference sequence). CDR3 size: 15 residues. The clonotype originates from a human donor with ulcerative colitis or Crohn's disease, or a healthy co-twin of an affected twin (not recorded which). The material sequenced was blood. The chain carries TRBV20-1 and TRBJ2-1; lacking DNA, the TRBD2 call made by TCRdb goes unchecked. The CDR3 sequence is CSAPSLAGLYNEQFF.